This TCR beta chain was found in a study of blood T cell repertoires in COVID-19. Across the whole study: Donors in the United States, Italy and Spain gave samples during acute or convalescent COVID-19. Nucleic acid was either cDNA or gDNA, and it came from T cells, B-cell-depleted T cells, or PBMCs.

This CDR3 spans 13 amino acids. The trim removed 9 bases at V and 1 base at J, leaving 3 bases unmatched. Germline CDR1 is KGHDR and CDR2 is SFDVKD. As processed by the authors: Reference gene primer amplification gave estimated nucleated cell counts. TCRdb keeps only in-frame clones here, not all; method: immunoSEQ multiplex PCR. V, J and clone size are those of that table, while D and trimming were read from the DNA. The table has a few hundred thousand clones, about 90% seen once. The sequence came from a person under 35 with COVID-19, enrolled during active disease. The rearrangement links TRBV24-1 to TRBJ1-1; 8 nucleotides match TRBD1. Sequencing input: peripheral blood. The CDR3 protein is CATAGQGNTEAFF. The CDR3 DNA is TGTGCCACCGCCGGACAGGGGAACACTGAAGCTTTCTTT.